Listed here is a single T cell receptor beta chain. Losses at the gene ends were 1 base for V and 0 bases for J; bases not matched to a gene: 7. Germline CDR1 reads SGHTA; CDR2 reads FQGNSA. The CDR3 contains 17 residues. As handled by the study authors: Reference gene primer amplification gave estimated nucleated cell counts. The assay was immunoSEQ multiplex PCR, and TCRdb's table has in-frame clones only and misses some. V and J calls and clone size are given by that table; D and trimming were obtained from the DNA. The sample contains about 140,000 clones, roughly three quarters of which appear only once. The sample belongs to a study of blood T cell repertoires in COVID-19. Across the study: Material from acute and convalescent COVID-19 was sourced from the United States, Italy and Spain. T cells, B-cell-depleted T cells, or PBMCs supplied cDNA or gDNA.

Sequencing was performed on peripheral blood. The origin of this receptor is a man between 60 and 70 years old with acute or convalescent COVID-19. The chain links TRBV7-2 to TRBJ2-5, with 8 bases lining up with TRBD2. CDR3 in DNA: TGTGCCAGCAGCTTAGGAGGGTTAGCGGGGCACCAAGAGACCCAGTACTTC. Its translation is CASSLGGLAGHQETQYF.